This T cell receptor beta chain was identified in a study of blood T cells in healthy people across ages. This CDR3 is 15 amino acids long. From germline, CDR1 is KGHSH and CDR2 LQKENI. The V and J ends lost 3 bases and 7 bases, in that order; junction bases with no gene match: 9. Using a J-beta primer mix together with a sample-barcoded 5' primer, a second PCR was run for about 6 to 12 cycles. The study obtained at least 2.5 million CDR3-containing paired-end reads from every sample. TCRdb re-called the 5' RACE reads with MiXCR, one entry per CDR3 protein. Here the sample spans about 780,000 distinct CDR3 sequences, about half being singletons.

The material sequenced was blood. This clonotype was obtained from a man older than 75 in good health. V is TRBV18 and J is TRBJ2-1; 7 nucleotides agree with TRBD2. In DNA form, the CDR3 reads TGTGCCAGCTCACCCGGGGAGGGAAGCGTTAATGAGCAGTTCTTC. Residues: CASSPGEGSVNEQFF.